Sample share makes the clone carrying this T cell receptor (beta chain) medium-sized. Its antigen is not identified. TCRdb reprocessed the 5' RACE reads with MiXCR, giving one entry per CDR3 protein. Of 7,500 to 9,500 distinct CDR3 sequences detected, roughly 6.4% appear once; the ten largest clones hold around 9.3%. This CDR3 region has 15 residues. CDR1 and CDR2 (germline): MNHNS, SASEGT. V dropped 2 bases and J dropped 6; count of bases not matched to a gene: 7. The sample comes from a study of spatial heterogeneity in lung cancer. Indicated time point: sample taken at primary tumor resection. General study findings and limits: Tumor mutation counts were tracked by expanded intratumoral alpha and beta TCR counts.

The chain joins TRBV6-1 to TRBJ1-5; 7 nucleotides match TRBD1. The material sequenced was lung tumor tissue, taken at surgery. The clonotype originates from a male donor with early-stage non-small cell lung cancer. The CDR3 loop reads CASSELVDRVQPQHF. Here the CDR3 DNA reads TGTGCCAGCAGTGAATTGGTCGACAGGGTTCAGCCCCAGCATTTT.